This TCR beta chain was documented in a study of cytomegalovirus exposure and HLA in healthy donors. This clone was recorded only once. Germline V gives CDR1 MNHNS, CDR2 SASEGT. The CDR3 length is 15 residues. The PCR contained 60 Vbeta and 13 Jbeta primers. The data were produced by immunoSEQ multiplex PCR, yet TCRdb's version contains in-frame clones alone and is incomplete. The sample holds over 150,000 clones, 80% seen once. The sequence derives from a man aged 25-45 years in good health and CMV-seronegative. The sequencing input was PBMCs. The chain joins TRBV6-1 to TRBJ2-5, with TRBD1 identical over 8 bases. The J call may be mistaken, given a closer DNA end match to TRBJ2-7. For the CDR3, the DNA is TGTGCCAGCAGTGAATTAGGGACAGGTGTTTACGAGCAGTACTTC. Translated, it gives CASSELGTGVYEQYF.